Listed below are T cell receptor beta chains from one sample, sequenced in a study of immune characterization of retroperitoneal liposarcoma. In TCRdb, the PCR reads were re-called with MiXCR into one record per CDR3 protein. The repertoire includes several thousand distinct CDR3 sequences, about 40% of them detected once, and under 11% sits in the top ten. Sample: tumor tissue. All receptors come from a male donor with retroperitoneal liposarcoma. The CDR3 runs from the conserved cysteine through the conserved F or W. The D gene is left open where the match is weak.

V gene	J gene	D gene	CDR3 protein
TRBV10-3	TRBJ2-7	TRBD2	CATTIAGGSGEQYF
TRBV6-4	TRBJ2-5	NA	CASSDFAGTQETQYF
TRBV6-1	TRBJ2-1	NA	CASSEGLSLGTQFF
TRBV11-1	TRBJ1-1	TRBD1	CASSLGTGSTEAFF
TRBV6-1	TRBJ1-4	NA	CASSDRVREKLFF
TRBV6-1	TRBJ2-7	NA	CASTVGGRRFEQYF
TRBV7-2	NA	TRBD1	CASSLGGLGTGHIETQYF
TRBV7-8	TRBJ1-1	NA	CASSFFLNTEAFF
TRBV12-3/TRBV12-4	TRBJ2-4	TRBD2	CASTVAGSNNEQYF
TRBV6-1	NA	NA	CASSDMDPEQYF
TRBV6-1	TRBJ1-2	NA	CASSERTVGYTF
TRBV7-2	TRBJ2-2	TRBD2	CASGGLAGVTGELFF
TRBV6-1	TRBJ2-1	NA	CASRPPGRSYNEQFF
TRBV6-5	TRBJ1-1	NA	CASSYDRGSNTEAFF
TRBV11-2	TRBJ2-2	NA	CASSLLGMRELFF
TRBV7-8	NA	TRBD1	CASFGQGAISYNEQYF
TRBV6-1	NA	NA	CASSPERGNEQFF
TRBV7-1	TRBJ2-1	NA	CASNPARTEQFF
TRBV27	TRBJ2-3	NA	CASSFGGWGGDTQYF
TRBV11-3	NA	TRBD2	CASSIPGGNYEQYF
TRBV6-1	TRBJ2-1	NA	CASSLLATANYNEQFF
TRBV5-1	TRBJ2-2	NA	CASSLLLDTGELFF
TRBV6-1	TRBJ2-4	NA	CASSEGMTRALYF
TRBV6-1	TRBJ1-5	NA	CASTAFNQPQHF
TRBV11-2	TRBJ2-1	TRBD1	CASSLVVGTGNLEQFF
TRBV12-3/TRBV12-4	NA	NA	CASSVREGSYEQYF
TRBV5-1	TRBJ2-5	NA	CASSSASTGVWDEQYF
TRBV7-3	TRBJ2-1	TRBD2	CASSLDGGSYNEQFF
TRBV12-3/TRBV12-4	TRBJ2-3	NA	CASSLSRGDDTQYF
TRBV27	TRBJ2-7	TRBD1	CASRSPTGTGGFYEQYF
TRBV27	TRBJ2-1	TRBD2	CASSSRLAGGTHEQFF
TRBV6-1	NA	NA	CASTYGGDSYEQYF
TRBV6-6	TRBJ2-3	TRBD2	CASSYSYGGAGTQYF
TRBV6-1	NA	NA	CASSALEGVPYEQYF
TRBV6-5	TRBJ2-1	NA	CASSVSPPAYNEQFF
TRBV27	TRBJ2-2	TRBD1	CASNTFGTGITGELFF
TRBV6-1	TRBJ2-7	NA	CASSNGIGPYEQYF
TRBV6-1	TRBJ1-1	NA	CASSAGTEAFF
TRBV6-5	TRBJ2-1	TRBD2	CASSYRGGAGSETQFF
TRBV12-3/TRBV12-4	TRBJ1-5	NA	CASNDGQSNQPQHF
TRBV6-1	TRBJ2-7	TRBD1	CASSETGGTYEQYF
TRBV7-2	TRBJ2-5	NA	CASSPAAGGTQYF
TRBV7-6	TRBJ1-2	NA	CASTPTPFYGYTF